This TCR beta chain was captured by sequencing in a study of shared clonotypes between healthy human individuals. Germline values: CDR1 KGHSH, CDR2 LQKENI. The CDR3 consists of 15 residues. Trimming removed 3 bases from V and 5 bases from J; junction bases left unmatched: 5. The repertoire was sequenced with immunoSEQ multiplex PCR; TCRdb's copy has only in-frame clones and lacks some. The sample has hundreds of thousands of clones, 85% to 95% seen once. Selected positively for CCR7 and CD45RO-negative, naive CD8 cells excluded terminally differentiated effector memory CD45RA+ cells. V usage is TRBV18 and J usage is TRBJ2-5; 11 nucleotides align to TRBD1. The receptor comes from a woman in her twenties or thirties in good health. The sample was naive CD8+ T cells sorted from blood. The DNA of the CDR3 is TGTGCCAGCTCACCCGGACAGGGGGCCCACGAGACCCAGTACTTC. Its protein product is CASSPGQGAHETQYF. Full variable domain (missing parts from reference TRBV18 and TRBJ2-5): NAGVMQNPRHLVRRRGQEARLRCSPMKGHSHVYWYRQLPEEGLKFMVYLQKENIIDESGMPKERFSAEFPKEGPSILRIQQVVRGDSAAYFCASSPGQGAHETQYFGPGTRLLVL.